The clone carrying this T cell receptor (beta chain) was seen many times. Antigen unknown. The CDR3 covers 14 residues. V was trimmed by 4 bases and J by 1 base, leaving 10 bases between them. Germline V gives CDR1 MGHRA, CDR2 YSYEKL. Patients aged 18 to 65 had newly diagnosed hyperthyroidism of under 2 months' duration. The investigators amplified TCR beta CDR3 regions from RNA transcripts. The HTBI primer set drove a first-round RT-PCR of the TCR CDR3. TCRdb reprocessed the multiplex PCR reads via MiXCR and lists one record per CDR3 protein. The data show 350,000 to 450,000 distinct CDR3 sequences, about a sixth seen once. The record originates from a study of T cells in Graves' hyperthyroidism and ophthalmopathy. Study outcomes and limitations: In blood, most of the thyroid clonotypes expanded above 0.001 were also present.

The chain carries TRBV4-1 and TRBJ1-1, with D unresolved. Sequencing was carried out using blood. The source of this sequence is a woman aged 25 to 39 with Graves' hyperthyroidism that later progressed to Graves' ophthalmopathy. Here the CDR3 DNA reads TGCGCCAGCAGCCTTCGTTGGGCGAACACTGAAGCTTTCTTT. Translating gives CASSLRWANTEAFF.